The present T cell receptor beta chain was sequenced within a study of HIV-infected patients and healthy controls (dated by TCRdb to about 2014). General notes on the study: Although they stayed below normal ranges, CD4 counts in about 85% of the 16 patients rose modestly but significantly after three months of therapy. The CD4:CD8 ratio rose slightly, whereas CD8 counts showed no consistent shift during early therapy. Whether deep TCR repertoire sequencing of small blood samples from HIV patients could capture immune perturbation and reconstitution was tested in the study. Viral load became undetectable in about 65% of the 16 patients by the second bleed and in all patients after a further year of therapy. Patients lacked overall T-cell lymphocytopenia, and total CDR3 counts per chain did not differ significantly from controls.

Remarks on this clonotype: Its target antigen remains unknown. There are no base qualities to consult, and no much larger clone falls within one base.

Whole blood was used without cell fractionation, so the repertoire reflected all unsorted peripheral T cells. For RNA extraction, around 2.5 ml of peripheral blood was collected into Tempus tubes. HIV-infected adults who had not yet received antiretroviral therapy and were about to begin treatment were enrolled, with the first sixteen eligible patients processed. Treatment interruptions were among the grounds for excluding patients from enrollment, as were febrile or AIDS-related illness, tumors, hepatitis B or C coinfection, immunomodulatory therapy and recent vaccination. Residual genomic DNA was removed with the TURBO-DNase kit and globin mRNA was depleted with GLOBINclear. Just before antiretroviral therapy was started, pretreatment blood was collected from HIV-infected patients. Using SuperScript III with primers targeting the alpha and beta constant regions, approximately 450 ng of RNA was reverse transcribed. Separate libraries for the alpha and beta chains were generated through chain-specific third strand synthesis that incorporated multiplexing indices. To avoid primer bias, the protocol used one single primer pair to amplify every rearrangement within a chain, and the protocol also attached molecular barcodes to each cDNA molecule. Purified cDNA was ligated with T4 RNA Ligase 1 onto a 5' RACE adapter bearing a random hexamer and the SP2 sequencing primer site. The authors primed second strand synthesis from the SP2 site with Phusion polymerase and used slow temperature ramps to favor optimal annealing. Two random hexamer sequences, both added before amplification and joined together, made up the 12-nucleotide barcode of each molecule. An amplification PCR of around 25 cycles with P5s and P7 primers came after a short first PCR that had added P5 and P7 adapter elements plus a second index. In total the libraries went through roughly 30 PCR cycles, after which the libraries were quantified on a Qubit, sized on a Bioanalyzer, and diluted to around 4 nM. Sequencing of the normalized libraries was done on an Illumina MiSeq using 2 x 250 paired-end kits. Into around 9.8 ul Tris-Cl, the reverse transcription reactions were eluted following cleanup on MinElute columns. The adapter ligations were run for 23 hours at 16 degrees C, and AMPure XP beads at a 1:1 ratio were afterwards used to clean them. On the authors' methods: A modified Decombinator processed the demultiplexed FASTQ files and output V, J, insert and barcode information. Any sequence that shared a barcode yet differed from the dominant sequence was discarded as an error, and the number of original cDNA molecules was estimated by counting barcodes clustered at Levenshtein distance 3. The R packages ineq, vegan, igraph and RCytoscape were used for downstream analyses, with IMGT nomenclature and CDR3 definitions applied. V gene usage was computed over distinct sequences, each TCR counted once to avoid skew from clonal expansion. Similarity networks connected unique CDR3 amino acid sequences within a donor whenever two sequences differed by a single Levenshtein edit. Published HIV-specific CDR3s (approximately 90 alpha, 550 to 800 beta) and CMV-specific CDR3s (13 alpha, 250 to 300 beta) were compiled and searched for in the repertoires. Lower sequence numbers were not the cause of the decreased diversity in patients, as random subsampling to size-matched repertoires showed. The public reads were run again by TCRdb, first through fastp at Q25 and then through MiXCR, and only productive beta chains were kept. Every CDR3 protein is listed once, alongside the most common genes and DNA of its rows. TCRdb's processing, not the authors' own work, is the source of the V and J calls. For this sample there are around 7,100 distinct CDR3 sequences; 9.3% appear just once. Of the sample, over 15% is held by the ten largest clones.

General findings and caveats noted by the study authors: Sequencing depth was restricted by the use of whole blood, which also prevented the dynamics of distinct T-cell subpopulations from being separated. In size-matched repertoire data, the apparent post-therapy recovery of the Gini index in HIV-infected patients was not replicated. Healthy controls shared more CDR3s between individuals than HIV+ patients, by Jaccard index and by count of highly shared sequences. Alpha-chain CDR3s from MAIT cells occurred at high frequency in healthy controls but were severely depleted in HIV+ repertoires. Compared with controls, HIV-infected patients showed significantly different mean usage of eight alpha and eight beta V genes. In the samples, alpha-beta chain pairing was left undetermined. Processing included only sixteen HIV-infected individuals, and this was regarded by the authors as a major limit on how widely the findings apply. Donor HLA types were not determined in the study. Significantly higher mean Gini indices were seen in HIV-infected repertoires than in controls, possibly reflecting oligoclonality. During therapy, HIV-associated CDR3s significantly decreased in frequency, while CMV-associated CDR3s did not change significantly, though most became more frequent. Unequal numbers of distinct sequences between patients and controls complicated comparisons, and size-matching overweighted rare events from HIV-infected data. Compared with untreated HIV+ repertoires, healthy control repertoires had roughly threefold more distinct CDR3s and a higher Shannon diversity. Slight age and sex profile differences between the study cohorts did not explain the observed diversity differences.

The receptor's source is an adult with HIV infection. The sequences come from blood, collected before antiretroviral therapy.

At the DNA level, the sequence is TGTGCCAGCAGGACACCAAACTATGGCTACACCTTC. It encodes CASRTPNYGYTF. The rearrangement joined TRBV6-5 to TRBJ1-2, with the D gene not clear enough to name. CDR1 and CDR2 (MNHEY, SVGAGI) derive from the germline V gene. Inclusive of the bounding cysteine and phenylalanine, the CDR3 is 12 residues long. The kept DNA is CDR3 alone, 36 bases in frame from the first base. V and J lose 6 bases and 2 bases, and a span of 7 bases separates them.